The 17 T cell receptor beta chains below all came from one sample that was sequenced in a study of blood T cell repertoires in COVID-19. Assay: immunoSEQ multiplex PCR; the TCRdb copy retains only in-frame clones and omits some. The data show roughly 250,000 clones, 70% to 90% seen once. Sequencing was carried out using peripheral blood. Receptors originate from a woman aged 40 to 50 who had recovered from COVID-19.

This clone was recorded only once. The rearrangement joins TRBV7-8 to TRBJ1-5, with 7 bases matching TRBD1. The CDR3 consists of 16 residues. CDR1 and CDR2 (germline): SGHVS, FQNEAQ. With V trimmed by 5 bases and J by 7 bases, 14 bases remained unmatched. The CDR3 coding sequence is TGTGCCAGCAGCCGCCCCGACAGGGCCCCTAACCAGCCCCAGCATTTT. It translates to CASSRPDRAPNQPQHF.

This sequence joins TRBV18 and TRBJ1-4; weak D call: TRBD1 (5 bases). The CDR3 extends over 14 amino acids. The germline V gene has CDR1 KGHSH and CDR2 LQKENI. Trimming removed 0 bases from V and 8 bases from J, with 10 bases in between. CDR3 DNA: TGTGCCAGCTCACCACCGACAGAACGAGAAAAACTGTTTTTT. It codes for CASSPPTEREKLFF.

This chain links TRBV19 with TRBJ2-2, with D tentatively TRBD2 (7 bases). The germline gives CDR1 LNHDA, CDR2 SQIVND (reference sequence). Trimming stripped 7 bases from V and 6 bases from J, with 18 bases between. CDR3 length: 15 residues. The CDR3 DNA follows: TGTGCCAGTAACCCGGGGGCTAGCGGAGCCGGGGAGCTGTTTTTT. Amino acid sequence: CASNPGASGAGELFF.

This chain links TRBV19 with TRBJ2-1; TRBD1 matches 9 bases. CDR1 and CDR2 from the germline V gene are LNHDA and SQIVND (reference sequence). The junction had 10 bases not matched to a gene; V was cut back by 5 bases and J by 14 bases. The CDR3 covers 13 residues. The CDR3 region is CASSQKQGAGEFF. The CDR3 DNA is TGTGCCAGTAGTCAGAAACAGGGGGCCGGGGAGTTCTTC.

This clone was detected only once. The chain joins TRBV7-9 to TRBJ1-6; no clear D gene. Deletions cut 4 bases from V and 6 bases from J, with 10 bases between. The CDR3 has 14 residues. Per germline, CDR1 SEHNR and CDR2 FQNEAQ (reference sequence). The CDR3 bases are TGTGCCAGCAGCTCCCGGGAACTTAATTCACCCCTCCACTTT. Translating gives CASSSRELNSPLHF.

This chain joins TRBV21-1 and TRBJ1-6. TRBV21-1 is labeled a pseudogene. The CDR3 runs 16 residues. CDR3 sequence (DNA): TGTGCCAGCAGCATCGGGGAGGGGGGTTTAGGGTCACCCCTCCACTTT. Protein: CASSIGEGGLGSPLHF.

The chain recombines TRBV6-2 or TRBV6-3 with TRBJ1-2; TRBD1 matches at 9 bases. The junction had 8 bases not matched to a gene; V was cut back by 2 bases and J by 4 bases. The CDR3 contains 16 residues. The germline V gene encodes CDR1 MNHEY and CDR2 SVGEGT. CDR3 loop: CASSYGQGPNPYGYTF. Written as DNA, the CDR3 is TGTGCCAGCAGTTACGGACAGGGGCCCAACCCCTATGGCTACACCTTC.

The V and J genes are TRBV9 and TRBJ2-5; 13 nucleotides align to TRBD2. Looked up from germline, CDR1 is SGDLS and CDR2 is YYNGEE. This CDR3 is built from 19 residues. The trim removed 4 bases at V and 2 bases at J, leaving 14 bases unmatched. The CDR3 here is CASSLGRGGTSGEQETQYF. The CDR3 DNA is TGTGCCAGCAGCCTAGGTAGAGGCGGGACTAGCGGGGAACAAGAGACCCAGTACTTC. Filled out from reference TRBV9 and TRBJ2-5, the complete variable domain reads DSGVTQTPKHLITATGQRVTLRCSPRSGDLSVYWYQQSLDQGLQFLIQYYNGEERAKGNILERFSAQQFPDLHSELNLSSLELGDSALYFCASSLGRGGTSGEQETQYFGPGTRLLVL.

The chain recombines TRBV9 with TRBJ2-2, with 9 bases aligning to TRBD2. Looked up from germline, CDR1 is SGDLS and CDR2 is YYNGEE. V lost 3 bases and J lost 3; bases outside the gene matches: 6. The length of the CDR3 is 16 residues. The CDR3 spells CASSASSGTDTGELFF. The CDR3 nucleotides are TGTGCCAGCAGCGCTTCTAGCGGGACTGACACCGGGGAGCTGTTTTTT.

This chain uses TRBV6-2 or TRBV6-3 with TRBJ2-7; 12 bases match TRBD2. Trimming took 7 bases from V and 5 from J; bases not matched to a gene: 12. Germline assignment: CDR1 MNHEY and CDR2 SVGEGT. The CDR3 extends over 16 amino acids. CDR3 protein: CASNPPRLAGAHEQYF. The CDR3 DNA is TGTGCCAGCAACCCACCCCGACTAGCGGGAGCTCACGAGCAGTACTTC.

This clone was seen once. The chain links TRBV27 to TRBJ2-6, with 14 nucleotides matching TRBD2. The CDR3 has 14 amino acids. V lost 4 bases to trimming and J lost 16 bases; unmatched junction nucleotides: 6. Per the germline V gene, CDR1 is MNHEY and CDR2 is SMNVEV (reference sequence). CDR3 region: CASSSRLAGGELTF. CDR3 nucleotide sequence: TGTGCCAGCAGTTCAAGACTAGCGGGAGGGGAACTGACTTTC.

The chain recombines TRBV19 with TRBJ2-1, with 8 nucleotides matching TRBD2. The junction had 9 bases not matched to a gene; V was cut back by 1 base and J by 4 bases. Germline assignment: CDR1 LNHDA and CDR2 SQIVND (reference sequence). This CDR3 is built from 17 residues. CDR3: CASSIGVSGSGYNEQFF. The CDR3 nucleotides are TGTGCCAGTAGTATAGGGGTAAGCGGGAGTGGGTACAATGAGCAGTTCTTC.

The chain combines TRBV19 with TRBJ2-5; tentative D call: TRBD2 (6 bases). Germline loops: CDR1 LNHDA, CDR2 SQIVND (reference sequence). Deletions cut 7 bases from V and 5 bases from J, with 17 bases between. This CDR3 has 14 amino acids. CDR3 DNA: TGTGCCAGTAACTCACGGGGGAGCGGGGAGACCCAGTACTTC. It specifies CASNSRGSGETQYF.

This sequence joins TRBV7-2 and TRBJ1-2; D call uncertain. Germline loops: CDR1 SGHTA, CDR2 FQGNSA. The CDR3 covers 15 residues. Trimming took off 5 bases at V and 3 bases at J, with 16 bases between the two ends. DNA for the CDR3: TGTGCCAGCAGCCCCCCGGGGAGGCCCGACTATGGCTACACCTTC. Translated: CASSPPGRPDYGYTF.

This CDR3 is CASSQGFSGNQPQHF. Written as DNA, the CDR3 is TGTGCCAGCAGCCAAGGTTTTTCGGGCAATCAGCCCCAGCATTTT. V is TRBV3-1 (or the pseudogene TRBV3-2) and J is TRBJ1-5, with D unclear. CDR3 length: 15 residues. Germline assignment: CDR1 LGHDT and CDR2 YNNKEL (reference sequence). Trimming took 1 base from V and 2 from J, leaving 9 bases between them.

The chain uses TRBV3-1 (or the pseudogene TRBV3-2) and TRBJ1-1, with 10 bases matching TRBD1. Germline V gene lookup returns CDR1 LGHDT and CDR2 YNNKEL (reference sequence). With V trimmed by 3 bases and J by 7 bases, 5 bases remained unmatched. The CDR3 totals 14 residues. The CDR3 DNA follows: TGTGCCAGCAGCCAGGGACAGGGGCACGGTGAAGCTTTCTTT. Translating gives CASSQGQGHGEAFF.

This chain links TRBV24-1 with TRBJ2-7; TRBD2 matches 8 bases. V lost 5 bases and J lost 4; bases outside the gene matches: 6. The germline gives CDR1 KGHDR, CDR2 SFDVKD. The CDR3 consists of 14 residues. Written as DNA, the CDR3 is TGTGCCACCAGTGCGGGAGGGCCCTGGTACGAGCAGTACTTC. This encodes CATSAGGPWYEQYF.